This T cell receptor (beta chain) was identified in a study of blood T cell repertoires in COVID-19. Study details: Samples representing acute and convalescent COVID-19 were sourced from the United States, Italy and Spain. T cells, B-cell-depleted T cells, or PBMCs supplied cDNA or gDNA.

Original handling: Reference gene primer amplification in the assay estimated nucleated cell counts. Generated by immunoSEQ multiplex PCR, the TCRdb table keeps only in-frame clones and is missing some. From that table come the V and J calls and clone size; the DNA was used to work out D and trimming. The sample includes 200,000 to 300,000 clones, more than 80% seen only once; the top ten take over 3.5%. The CDR3 has 12 amino acids. V was clipped by 6 bases and J by 8 bases; unmatched bases: 4. Germline V gene sequence: CDR1 MNHEY, CDR2 SVGAGI. Input material: peripheral blood. This TCR was sampled from a woman aged 40 to 50 with acute or convalescent COVID-19. The V and J genes are TRBV6-5 and TRBJ1-2, with 9 bases identical to TRBD1. Written as DNA, the CDR3 is TGTGCCAGCAGAACAGGGGGCGGAGGCTACACCTTC. It is translated as CASRTGGGGYTF.